This TCR beta chain originates from a study of blood T cell repertoires in COVID-19. The V end was cut by 2 bases, the J end by 7 bases, with 18 bases between. Per germline, CDR1 MGHRA and CDR2 YSYEKL. This CDR3 is built from 16 residues. Profiled with immunoSEQ multiplex PCR; TCRdb holds only in-frame clones, not every one. The sample has approximately 70,000 clones, approximately 90% seen once. The chain is built from TRBV4-1 and TRBJ2-1, with D maybe TRBD1 (5 bases). This clonotype originated in a woman between 65 and 79 years old with acute or convalescent COVID-19. Sequencing was carried out using peripheral blood. The CDR3 loop reads CASSQLTGGRRNEQFF. The CDR3 DNA is TGCGCCAGCAGCCAACTTACAGGTGGCCGACGGAATGAGCAGTTCTTC.